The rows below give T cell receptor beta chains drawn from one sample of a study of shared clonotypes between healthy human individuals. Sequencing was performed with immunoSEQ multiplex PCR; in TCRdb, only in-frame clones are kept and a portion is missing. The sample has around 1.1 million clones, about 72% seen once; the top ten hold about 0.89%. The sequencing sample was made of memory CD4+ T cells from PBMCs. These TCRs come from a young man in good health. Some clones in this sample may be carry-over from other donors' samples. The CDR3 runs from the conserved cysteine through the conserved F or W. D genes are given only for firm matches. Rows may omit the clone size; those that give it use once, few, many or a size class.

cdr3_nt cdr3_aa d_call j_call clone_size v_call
TGTGCCAGCAGCTCACGCGGGGGGCGGGCAACCTCTCAAGAGACCCAGTACTTC CASSSRGGRATSQETQYF TRBD2 TRBJ2-5 - TRBV7-9
TGTGCCAGCAGCCCGAGCGTAGCGGGAGGCTCCTACGAGCAGTACTTC CASSPSVAGGSYEQYF TRBD2 TRBJ2-7 - TRBV9
TGTGCCAGCAGTCTTGGACAGGGGGACACTGAAGCTTTCTTT CASSLGQGDTEAFF TRBD1 TRBJ1-1 few TRBV28
TGTGCCATCCGAGGGCGGGAGAGGAACACCGGGGAGCTGTTTTTT CAIRGRERNTGELFF TRBD2 TRBJ2-2 - TRBV10-3
TGTGCCAGCTCACCACCGAACAGGGGAGAGACCCAGTACTTC CASSPPNRGETQYF TRBD1 TRBJ2-5 - TRBV18
TGCGCCAGCAGCCCCGACCCTGCCCAAGAGACCCAGTACTTC CASSPDPAQETQYF - TRBJ2-5 few TRBV5-1
TGTGCCAGCAACTGGGGGGGGGCGGCTTTCTTT CASNWGGAAFF - TRBJ1-1 once TRBV6-5
TGTGCCAGCAGCCCGGCTAGGGCGAACACTGAAGCTTTCTTT CASSPARANTEAFF - TRBJ1-1 - TRBV11-2
TGCGCCAGCAGCAATGGACCTCCGGAGACCCAGTACTTC CASSNGPPETQYF - TRBJ2-5 - TRBV5-1
TGTGCCAGCAGTTACTCTGCTCGCGGCTACGAGCAGTACTTC CASSYSARGYEQYF - TRBJ2-7 - TRBV6-6
TGTGCCAGCAGAGAGCGTTCCTCCGAGCAGTACTTC CASRERSSEQYF - TRBJ2-7 - TRBV2
TGTGCCAGCAGCGCGGGAGGAGCGGGAGGGGAGACCCAGTACTTC CASSAGGAGGETQYF TRBD2 TRBJ2-5 - TRBV7-3
TGTGCCAGCAGTGCGGCAGGCTCCTACGAGCAGTACTTC CASSAAGSYEQYF - TRBJ2-7 - TRBV25-1
TGTGCCAGCTCACCAAGGAGGGACCCTTCGGGAACTAATGAAAAACTGTTTTTT CASSPRRDPSGTNEKLFF - TRBJ1-4 - TRBV18
TGCGCCAGCAGCCGGACTAGCGGGAGGGTCTCGCCCTACAATGAGCAGTTCTTC CASSRTSGRVSPYNEQFF TRBD2 TRBJ2-1 - TRBV5-1
TGTGCCATCAGTGAAAATTGGTGGGACAGGGTAAATGGCTACACCTTC CAISENWWDRVNGYTF TRBD1 TRBJ1-2 - TRBV10-3
TGTGCCAGCAGCACTGGGACAGCTCAAGAGACCCAGTACTTC CASSTGTAQETQYF TRBD1 TRBJ2-5 - TRBV11-2
TGTGCCAGCAGCCGGGCGGGTAACTATGGCTACACCTTC CASSRAGNYGYTF - TRBJ1-2 many TRBV27
TGTGCCATCAGCGGGGAAGGGGGAGTGGGCTACGAGCAGTACTTC CAISGEGGVGYEQYF - TRBJ2-7 - TRBV10-3
TGTGCCAGCAGTCCCTTCGGCCGCGAGCAGTACTTC CASSPFGREQYF - TRBJ2-7 - TRBV28
TGTGCCAGTGCCCGGAGCGGGAGCGGGACCGGGGAGCTGTTTTTT CASARSGSGTGELFF TRBD2 TRBJ2-2 - TRBV7-9
TGTGCCAGCAGCTTGCAGGGTAGGTCAGCGGGAGGCAGGGGTGAGCAGTTCTTC CASSLQGRSAGGRGEQFF TRBD2 TRBJ2-1 few TRBV7-3
TGTGCCAGCAGCTTAGCGTTTCGCGGGGTTGGGCAGCCCCAGCATTTT CASSLAFRGVGQPQHF - TRBJ1-5 - TRBV7-8
TGCGCCAGCGGGGGCGAACCTGGAAACACCATATATTTT CASGGEPGNTIYF - TRBJ1-3 few TRBV5-1
TGTGCCAGCAGTCCATCGTTGGGTGGCTACACCTTC CASSPSLGGYTF - TRBJ1-2 - TRBV6-1
TGTGCCAGCAGCTTCGCACCTAACCCATCCTACGAGCAGTACTTC CASSFAPNPSYEQYF - TRBJ2-7 - TRBV7-9
TGTGCCATCAGTGAAACTCTCCAGTCTGAGCAGTACTTC CAISETLQSEQYF - TRBJ2-7 - TRBV10-3
TGTGCCAGCTTACAATCTTCGGGGGCCGAAGCTTTCTTT CASLQSSGAEAFF - TRBJ1-1 - TRBV18
TGTGCCTGGAGTGGACTAGCGGGATTCCAAGAGACCCAGTACTTC CAWSGLAGFQETQYF TRBD2 TRBJ2-5 - TRBV30
TGCAGCGTCGGACAGCCGCAAGAGACCCAGTACTTC CSVGQPQETQYF - TRBJ2-5 - TRBV29-1
TGTGCCAGCAGCTTATCTACTAGCGAATCCTACGAGCAGTACTTC CASSLSTSESYEQYF TRBD2 TRBJ2-7 - TRBV13
TGTGCCAGCAGGATGGCGGGGGCCTACGAGCAGTACTTC CASRMAGAYEQYF TRBD2 TRBJ2-7 - TRBV25-1